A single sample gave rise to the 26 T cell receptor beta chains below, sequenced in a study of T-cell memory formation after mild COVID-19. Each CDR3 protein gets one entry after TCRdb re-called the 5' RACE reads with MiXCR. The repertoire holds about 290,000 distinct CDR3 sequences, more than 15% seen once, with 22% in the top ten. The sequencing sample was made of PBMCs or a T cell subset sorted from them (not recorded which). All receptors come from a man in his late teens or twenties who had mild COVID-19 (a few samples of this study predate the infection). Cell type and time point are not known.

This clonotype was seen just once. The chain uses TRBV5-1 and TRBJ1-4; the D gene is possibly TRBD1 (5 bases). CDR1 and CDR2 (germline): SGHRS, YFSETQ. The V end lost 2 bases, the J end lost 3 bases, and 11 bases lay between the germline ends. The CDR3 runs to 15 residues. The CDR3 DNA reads TGCGCCAGCAGCTTCGCAGAGGGGTCTAATGAAAAACTGTTTTTT. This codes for CASSFAEGSNEKLFF.

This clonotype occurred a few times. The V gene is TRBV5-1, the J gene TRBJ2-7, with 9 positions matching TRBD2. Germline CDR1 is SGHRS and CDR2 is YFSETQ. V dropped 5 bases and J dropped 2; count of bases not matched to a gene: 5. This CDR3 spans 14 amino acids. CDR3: CASRLAGVTYEQYF. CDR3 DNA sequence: TGCGCCAGCAGGTTAGCGGGGGTGACCTACGAGCAGTACTTC.

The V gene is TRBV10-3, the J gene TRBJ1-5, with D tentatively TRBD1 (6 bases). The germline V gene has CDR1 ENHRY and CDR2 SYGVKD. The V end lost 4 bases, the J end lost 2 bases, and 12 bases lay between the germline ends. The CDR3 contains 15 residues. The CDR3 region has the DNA TGTGCCATCAGTGCTGGGGGACAAGGCAATCAGCCCCAGCATTTT. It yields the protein CAISAGGQGNQPQHF.

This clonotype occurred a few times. Written as DNA, the CDR3 is TGCGCCAGCAGCACGACAGGGGGGACCACTGAAGCTTTCTTT. Amino acids: CASSTTGGTTEAFF. This chain connects TRBV5-1 to TRBJ1-1; TRBD1 agrees at 9 bases. The germline gives CDR1 SGHRS, CDR2 YFSETQ. The V segment lost 4 bases and the J segment 4 bases; nucleotides outside the gene matches: 5. This CDR3 comprises 14 residues.

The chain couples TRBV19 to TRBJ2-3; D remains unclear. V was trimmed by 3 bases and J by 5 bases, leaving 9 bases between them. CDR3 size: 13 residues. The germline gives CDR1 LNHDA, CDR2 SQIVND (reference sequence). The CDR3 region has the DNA TGTGCCAGTAGTATTACAGTTGGAGATACGCAGTATTTT. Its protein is CASSITVGDTQYF. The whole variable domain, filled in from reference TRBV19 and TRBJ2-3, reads DGGITQSPKYLFRKEGQNVTLSCEQNLNHDAMYWYRQDPGQGLRLIYYSQIVNDFQKGDIAEGYSVSREKKESFPLTVTSAQKNPTAFYLCASSITVGDTQYFGPGTRLTVL.

CDR3 coding DNA: TGTGCCAGTACGGTTGGGACGGGGAATCAGCCCCAGCATTTT. The encoded protein is CASTVGTGNQPQHF. This chain joins TRBV19 and TRBJ1-5, with D maybe TRBD1 (5 bases). Germline values: CDR1 LNHDA, CDR2 SQIVND (reference sequence). This CDR3 is built from 14 residues. Trimming cost V 7 bases and J 4 bases, with 14 bases left between them.

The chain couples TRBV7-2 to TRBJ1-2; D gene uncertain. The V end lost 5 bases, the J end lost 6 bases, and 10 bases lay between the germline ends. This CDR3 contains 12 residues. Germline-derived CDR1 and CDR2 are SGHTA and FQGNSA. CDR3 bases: TGTGCCAGCAGCCCATACTTGGATGGCTACACCTTC. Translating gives CASSPYLDGYTF.

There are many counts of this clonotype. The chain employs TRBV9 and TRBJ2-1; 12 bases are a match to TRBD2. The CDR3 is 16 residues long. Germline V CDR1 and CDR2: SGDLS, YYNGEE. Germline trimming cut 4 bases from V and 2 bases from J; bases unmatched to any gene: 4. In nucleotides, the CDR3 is TGTGCCAGCAGCTCGCGGACTAGCGGGGCCTACAATGAGCAGTTCTTC. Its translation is CASSSRTSGAYNEQFF.

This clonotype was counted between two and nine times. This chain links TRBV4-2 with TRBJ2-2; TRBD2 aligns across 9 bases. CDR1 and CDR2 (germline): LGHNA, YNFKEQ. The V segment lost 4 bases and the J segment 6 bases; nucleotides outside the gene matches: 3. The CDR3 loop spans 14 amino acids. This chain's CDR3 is CASSRGGAPGELFF. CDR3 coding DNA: TGTGCCAGCAGCCGCGGGGGGGCCCCCGGGGAGCTGTTTTTT.

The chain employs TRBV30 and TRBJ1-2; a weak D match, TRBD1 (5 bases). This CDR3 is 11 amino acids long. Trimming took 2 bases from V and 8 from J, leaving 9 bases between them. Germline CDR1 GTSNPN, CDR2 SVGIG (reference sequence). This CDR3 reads CAWSKGMGYTF. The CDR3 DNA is TGTGCCTGGAGTAAGGGGATGGGCTACACCTTC. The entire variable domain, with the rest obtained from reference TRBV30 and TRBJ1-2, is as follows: SQTIHQWPATLVQPVGSPLSLECTVEGTSNPNLYWYRQAAGRGLQLLFYSVGIGQISSEVPQNLSASRPQDRQFILSSKKLLLSDSGFYLCAWSKGMGYTFGSGTRLTVV.

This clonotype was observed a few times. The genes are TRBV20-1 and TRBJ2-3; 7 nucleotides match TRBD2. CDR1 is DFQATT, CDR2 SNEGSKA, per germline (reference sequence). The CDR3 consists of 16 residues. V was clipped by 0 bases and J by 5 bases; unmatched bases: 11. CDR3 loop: CSARDPSAGRLDTQYF. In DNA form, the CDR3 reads TGCAGTGCTAGAGATCCATCAGCGGGGCGCCTAGATACGCAGTATTTT.

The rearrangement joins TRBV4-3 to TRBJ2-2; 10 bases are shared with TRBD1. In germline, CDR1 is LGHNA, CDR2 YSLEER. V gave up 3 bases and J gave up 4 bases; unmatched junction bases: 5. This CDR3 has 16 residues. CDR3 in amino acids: CASSHGQGVGTGELFF. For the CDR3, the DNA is TGCGCCAGCAGCCACGGACAGGGGGTTGGCACCGGGGAGCTGTTTTTT.

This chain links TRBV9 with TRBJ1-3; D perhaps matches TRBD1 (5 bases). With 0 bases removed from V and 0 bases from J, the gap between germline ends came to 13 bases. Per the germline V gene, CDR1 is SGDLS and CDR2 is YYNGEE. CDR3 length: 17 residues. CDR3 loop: CASSVGGIGYSGNTIYF. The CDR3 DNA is TGTGCCAGCAGCGTAGGGGGGATAGGGTACTCTGGAAACACCATATATTTT.

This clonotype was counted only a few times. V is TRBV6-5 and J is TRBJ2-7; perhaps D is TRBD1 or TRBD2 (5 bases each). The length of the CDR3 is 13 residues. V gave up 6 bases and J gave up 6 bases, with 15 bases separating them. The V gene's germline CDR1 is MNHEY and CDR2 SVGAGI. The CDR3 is CASRARGSGEQYF. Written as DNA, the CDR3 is TGTGCCAGCAGGGCGAGGGGATCCGGCGAGCAGTACTTC.

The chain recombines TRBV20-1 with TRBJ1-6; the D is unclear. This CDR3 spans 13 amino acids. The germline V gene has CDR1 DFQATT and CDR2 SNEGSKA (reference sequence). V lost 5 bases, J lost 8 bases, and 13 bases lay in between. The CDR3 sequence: CSAGGPSDSPLHF. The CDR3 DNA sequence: TGCAGTGCTGGCGGCCCATCGGATTCACCCCTCCACTTT.

Written as DNA, the CDR3 is TGTGCCAGTAGTATTATCGGCTATAGCAATCAGCCCCAGCATTTT. Translation gives CASSIIGYSNQPQHF. The chain couples TRBV19 to TRBJ1-5; D unclear. Trimming shortened V by 3 bases and J by 0 bases, and 9 bases separated the two germline ends. The CDR3 contains 15 residues. Germline loops: CDR1 LNHDA, CDR2 SQIVND (reference sequence).

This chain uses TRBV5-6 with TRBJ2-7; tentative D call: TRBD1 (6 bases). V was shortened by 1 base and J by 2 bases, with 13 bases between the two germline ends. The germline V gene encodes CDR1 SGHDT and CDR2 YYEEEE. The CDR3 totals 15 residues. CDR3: CASSLLTGPPYEQYV. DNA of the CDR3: TGTGCCAGCAGCTTGCTAACAGGGCCCCCCTACGAGCAGTACGTC.

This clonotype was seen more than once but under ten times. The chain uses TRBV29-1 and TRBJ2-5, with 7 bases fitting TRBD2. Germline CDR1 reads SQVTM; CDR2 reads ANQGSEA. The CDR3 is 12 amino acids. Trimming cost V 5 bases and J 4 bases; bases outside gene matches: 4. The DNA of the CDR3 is TGCAGCGTTCGGTCGGGGGGAGAGACCCAGTACTTC. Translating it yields CSVRSGGETQYF. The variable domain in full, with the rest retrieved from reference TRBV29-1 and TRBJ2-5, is SAVISQKPSRDICQRGTSLTIQCQVDSQVTMMFWYRQQPGQSLTLIATANQGSEATYESGFVIDKFPISRPNLTFSTLTVSNMSPEDSSIYLCSVRSGGETQYFGPGTRLLVL.

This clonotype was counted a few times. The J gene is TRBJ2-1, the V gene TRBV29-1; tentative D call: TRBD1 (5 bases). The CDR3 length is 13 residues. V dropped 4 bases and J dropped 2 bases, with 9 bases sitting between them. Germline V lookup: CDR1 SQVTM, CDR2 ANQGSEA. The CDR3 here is CSVGSRAYNEQFF. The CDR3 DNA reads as TGCAGCGTTGGTAGCAGGGCCTACAATGAGCAGTTCTTC.

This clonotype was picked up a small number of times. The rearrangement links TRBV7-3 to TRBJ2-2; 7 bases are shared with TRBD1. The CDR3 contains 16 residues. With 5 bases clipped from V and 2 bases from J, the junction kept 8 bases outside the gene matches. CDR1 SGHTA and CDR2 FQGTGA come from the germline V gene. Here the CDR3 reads CASSPRWDRNTGELFF. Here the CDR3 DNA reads TGTGCCAGCAGCCCCCGTTGGGACAGAAACACCGGGGAGCTGTTTTTT.

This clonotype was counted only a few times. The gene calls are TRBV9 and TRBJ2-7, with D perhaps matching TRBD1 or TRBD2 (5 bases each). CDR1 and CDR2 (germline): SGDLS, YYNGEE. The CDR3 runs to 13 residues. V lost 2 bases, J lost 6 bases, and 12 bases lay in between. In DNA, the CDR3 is TGTGCCAGCAGCGTCGGACTGAGGGGCGAGCAGTACTTC. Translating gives CASSVGLRGEQYF.

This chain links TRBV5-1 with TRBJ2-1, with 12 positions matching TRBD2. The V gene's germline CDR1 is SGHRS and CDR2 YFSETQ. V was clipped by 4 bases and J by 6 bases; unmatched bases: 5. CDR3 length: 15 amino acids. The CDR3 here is CASSPTSGGSNEQFF. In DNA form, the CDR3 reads TGCGCCAGCAGCCCCACTAGCGGGGGGTCCAATGAGCAGTTCTTC. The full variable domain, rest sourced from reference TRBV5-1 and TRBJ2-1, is KAGVTQTPRYLIKTRGQQVTLSCSPISGHRSVSWYQQTPGQGLQFLFEYFSETQRNKGNFPGRFSGRQFSNSRSEMNVSTLELGDSALYLCASSPTSGGSNEQFFGPGTRLTVL.

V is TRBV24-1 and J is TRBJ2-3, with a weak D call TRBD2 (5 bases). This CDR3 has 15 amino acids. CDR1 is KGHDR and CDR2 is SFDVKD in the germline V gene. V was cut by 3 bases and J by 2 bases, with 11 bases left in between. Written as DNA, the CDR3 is TGTGCCACCAGTGATGTGGAGGATCTCACAGATACGCAGTATTTT. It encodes CATSDVEDLTDTQYF.

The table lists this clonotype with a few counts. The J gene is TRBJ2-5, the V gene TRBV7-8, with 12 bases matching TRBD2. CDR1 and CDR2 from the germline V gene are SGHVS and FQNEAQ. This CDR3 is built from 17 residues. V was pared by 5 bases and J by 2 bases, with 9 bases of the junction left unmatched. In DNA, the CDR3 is TGTGCCAGCAGCACCAGACTAGCGGGGGCCCTTCAAGAGACCCAGTACTTC. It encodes CASSTRLAGALQETQYF. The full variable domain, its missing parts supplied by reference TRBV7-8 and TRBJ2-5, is GAGVSQSPRYKVAKRGQDVALRCDPISGHVSLFWYQQALGQGPEFLTYFQNEAQLDKSGLPSDRFFAERPEGSVSTLKIQRTQQEDSAVYLCASSTRLAGALQETQYFGPGTRLLVL.

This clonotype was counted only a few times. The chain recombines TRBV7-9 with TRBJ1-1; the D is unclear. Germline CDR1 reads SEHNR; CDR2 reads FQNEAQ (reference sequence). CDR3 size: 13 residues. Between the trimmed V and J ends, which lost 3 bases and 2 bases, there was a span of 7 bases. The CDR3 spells CASSFIVNTEAFF. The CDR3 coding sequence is TGTGCCAGCAGCTTTATAGTTAACACTGAAGCTTTCTTT.

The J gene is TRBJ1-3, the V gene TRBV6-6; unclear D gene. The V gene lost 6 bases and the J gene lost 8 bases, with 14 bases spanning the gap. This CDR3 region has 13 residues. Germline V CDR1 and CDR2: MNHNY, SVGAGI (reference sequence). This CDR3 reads CASSPDLTDTIYF. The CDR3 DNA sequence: TGTGCCAGCAGCCCGGACTTAACAGACACCATATATTTT.